One T cell receptor (beta chain) is described in this entry. As yet, its antigen is unknown. Researchers ran the PCR with 60 Vbeta and 13 Jbeta primers. Method: immunoSEQ multiplex PCR; TCRdb's copy keeps in-frame clones and lacks some. Among approximately 140,000 clones listed, around 79% were seen once. The CDR3 sequence is 14 residues long. Germline loops: CDR1 MDHEN, CDR2 SYDVKM. The V and J ends lost 11 bases and 2 bases respectively, with 16 bases between them. Donors were nominally healthy when sampled, though unrecorded immune exposures were likely. The data originate from a study of cytomegalovirus exposure and HLA in healthy donors. Findings of the study overall: In a later analysis, the majority of CMV-associated beta chains seemingly showed HLA restriction. Later analysis associated a missense DCLRE1C variant with TCR beta V- and J-gene trimming. What was likely a sequencing artifact was a cluster of highly shared sequence variants.

This chain uses TRBV28 with TRBJ2-1; possible D gene TRBD2, 6 bases. Input material: PBMCs. The source of this sequence is a female donor in good health and CMV-seronegative. The CDR3: CAGGVGGPYNEQFF. The CDR3 DNA reads as TGTGCCGGGGGAGTCGGGGGTCCCTACAATGAGCAGTTCTTC.